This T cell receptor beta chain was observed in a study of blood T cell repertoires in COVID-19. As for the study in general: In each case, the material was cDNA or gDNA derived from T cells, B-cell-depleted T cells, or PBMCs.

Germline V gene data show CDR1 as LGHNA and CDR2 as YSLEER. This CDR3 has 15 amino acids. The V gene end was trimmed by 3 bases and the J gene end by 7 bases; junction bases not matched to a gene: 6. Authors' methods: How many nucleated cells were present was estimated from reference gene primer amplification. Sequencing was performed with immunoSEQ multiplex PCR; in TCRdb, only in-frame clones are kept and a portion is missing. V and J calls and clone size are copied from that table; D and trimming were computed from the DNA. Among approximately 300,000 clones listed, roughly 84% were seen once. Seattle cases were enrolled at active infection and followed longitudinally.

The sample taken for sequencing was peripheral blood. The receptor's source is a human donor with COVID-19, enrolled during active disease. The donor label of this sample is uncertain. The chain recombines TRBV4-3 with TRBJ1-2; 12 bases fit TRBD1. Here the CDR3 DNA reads TGCGCCAGCAGCCACCCGGGACAGGGGGCGTCTGGCTACACCTTC. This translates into CASSHPGQGASGYTF.